A single sample is the source of the 27 T cell receptor beta chains below, sequenced in a study of T cell repertoires in aging, cancer and after chemotherapy. Peripheral blood genomic DNA, not sorted cells or RNA, was the template. A mixed TRB-A/B primer pool amplified rearranged TRB by multiplex touch-down PCR. TCRdb re-derived calls from the multiplex PCR reads in MiXCR, one entry per CDR3 protein. The data hold around 5,800 distinct CDR3 sequences, with over 20% observed a single time. The specimen sequenced was blood. Every receptor here comes from a human donor with a blood cancer.

The chain combines TRBV12-3 or TRBV12-4 with TRBJ1-1; D gene unclear. The CDR3 is made up of 12 amino acids. The V end lost 6 bases, the J end lost 5 bases, and 10 bases lay between the germline ends. The CDR3 spells CASSPPGTEAFF. The CDR3 nucleotides read TGTGCCAGCAGCCCGCCGGGGACTGAAGCTTTCTTT.

This clonotype has a single count. This chain connects TRBV13 to TRBJ1-1; perhaps TRBD1 as D (5 bases). CDR1 and CDR2 from the germline V gene are PRHDT and FYEKMQ (reference sequence). The ends were cut back, 5 bases at V and 1 base at J, with 35 bases in the middle. CDR3 length: 22 residues. The CDR3 is CASSHAPDTISRYGHENTEAFF. CDR3 nucleotides: TGTGCCAGCAGCCACGCTCCGGACACGATTAGTAGGTACGGGCATGAGAACACTGAAGCTTTCTTT. The variable domain in full, with the rest retrieved from reference TRBV13 and TRBJ1-1, is AAGVIQSPRHLIKEKRETATLKCYPIPRHDTVYWYQQGPGQDPQFLISFYEKMQSDKGSIPDRFSAQQFSDYHSELNMSSLELGDSALYFCASSHAPDTISRYGHENTEAFFGQGTRLTVV.

The chain has TRBV7-9 and TRBJ1-4; D is undetermined. The CDR3 totals 17 residues. Trimming removed 1 base from V and 0 bases from J, with 12 bases in between. Germline CDR1 reads SEHNR; CDR2 reads FQNEAQ (reference sequence). The CDR3 DNA is TGTGCCAGCAGCTTAGGGGTTGGGCTTTCAACTAATGAAAAACTGTTTTTT. This encodes CASSLGVGLSTNEKLFF.

In its sample, this clonotype was seen a few times. V usage is TRBV7-9 and J usage is TRBJ1-4; D is unclear. The CDR3 spans 15 residues. Trimming cost V 1 base and J 5 bases, with 11 bases left between them. The germline V gene encodes CDR1 SEHNR and CDR2 FQNEAQ (reference sequence). CDR3 bases: TGTGCCAGCAGCTTAGTAACGGAAAGGAATGAAAAACTGTTTTTT. Translated, it gives CASSLVTERNEKLFF.

This clonotype was observed a handful of times. This chain joins TRBV18 and TRBJ1-1; D is unclear. CDR3 length: 14 amino acids. The V and J ends lost 3 bases and 3 bases respectively, with 11 bases between them. Germline CDR1 and CDR2: KGHSH and LQKENI. For the CDR3, the DNA is TGTGCCAGCTCACCGGCGGGGTTGTACACTGAAGCTTTCTTT. Protein sequence: CASSPAGLYTEAFF.

This clonotype was observed a few times. The chain is built from TRBV7-9 and TRBJ2-3; D uncertain. The CDR3 contains 14 residues. Looked up from germline, CDR1 is SEHNR and CDR2 is FQNEAQ (reference sequence). Trimming took 5 bases from V and 4 from J, leaving 13 bases between them. CDR3 residues: CASSPMADADTQYF. CDR3 in DNA: TGTGCCAGCAGCCCAATGGCCGACGCAGATACGCAGTATTTT.

This clonotype is classed as medium-sized. The chain joins TRBV19 to TRBJ1-5, with TRBD1 matching 11 bases. This CDR3 is 15 amino acids long. Per the germline V gene, CDR1 is LNHDA and CDR2 is SQIVND (reference sequence). Trimming removed 5 bases from V and 5 bases from J; junction bases left unmatched: 5. The CDR3 DNA reads TGTGCCAGTAGTGTCGGGACAGGGGGAGATCAGCCCCAGCATTTT. Translation gives CASSVGTGGDQPQHF.

The chain recombines TRBV12-3 or TRBV12-4 with TRBJ2-3; 9 bases are a match to TRBD2. This CDR3 region has 16 residues. The trim removed 3 bases at V and 0 bases at J, leaving 4 bases unmatched. The CDR3 reads CASSFWRGGSTDTQYF. In nucleotides, the CDR3 is TGTGCCAGCAGTTTCTGGCGGGGGGGCAGCACAGATACGCAGTATTTT.

This chain connects TRBV19 to TRBJ2-7; 10 nucleotides line up with TRBD1. The germline gives CDR1 LNHDA, CDR2 SQIVND (reference sequence). CDR3 length equals 17 residues. Trimming at V came to 3 bases and at J to 2 bases, leaving 10 bases not matched to a gene. The CDR3 coding sequence is TGTGCCAGTAGTATCCTCCCCGGGACAGGGGCGACCTACGAGCAGTACTTC. It encodes CASSILPGTGATYEQYF.

This clonotype has more than one count but fewer than ten. The chain has TRBV11-2 and TRBJ2-2, with a weak D call TRBD1 (5 bases). The V end lost 6 bases, the J end lost 3 bases, and 14 bases lay between the germline ends. This CDR3 is built from 15 residues. CDR1 and CDR2 from the germline V gene are SGHAT and FQNNGV. In DNA, the CDR3 is TGTGCCAGCAGATACAGGTTCAGTGACACCGGGGAGCTGTTTTTT. It codes for CASRYRFSDTGELFF.

The chain employs TRBV5-1 and TRBJ1-4, with D unresolved. The V gene lost 4 bases and the J gene lost 3 bases, with 19 bases spanning the gap. CDR3 length equals 17 residues. Germline CDR1 SGHRS, CDR2 YFSETQ. The CDR3 sequence: CASSPGRSAAPNEKLFF. CDR3 bases: TGCGCCAGCAGCCCGGGGAGATCGGCAGCTCCTAATGAAAAACTGTTTTTT.

The chain carries TRBV20-1 and TRBJ2-7; tentative D call: TRBD1 (6 bases). The ends were cut back, 6 bases at V and 4 bases at J, with 16 bases in the middle. Germline V gene lookup returns CDR1 DFQATT and CDR2 SNEGSKA (reference sequence). This CDR3 has 13 residues. The CDR3 DNA is TGCAGTGCGGGCGAGGGCAGGGGATACGAGCAGTACTTC. Translated: CSAGEGRGYEQYF.

CDR3 bases: TGTGCCAGCTCACCCGGGCGGACGAACACTGAAGCTTTCTTT. It is translated as CASSPGRTNTEAFF. The rearrangement links TRBV18 to TRBJ1-1; D ambiguous. Per the germline V gene, CDR1 is KGHSH and CDR2 is LQKENI. This CDR3 is 14 amino acids long. Trimming cost V 3 bases and J 1 base, with 9 bases left between them.

Concerning this clonotype: A junction end diverges from the germline sequence, so it may reflect a read error. CDR3 region: CASRRGTRIYNEEFF. DNA for the CDR3: TGCGCCAGCAGACGGGGGACTAGGATCTACAATGAGGAGTTCTTC. The chain combines TRBV5-1 with TRBJ2-1, with TRBD2 matching 8 bases. Germline values: CDR1 SGHRS, CDR2 YFSETQ. CDR3 size: 15 residues.

Judged by abundance, this clonotype is medium-sized (0.01 to 0.1%). V usage is TRBV6-4 and J usage is TRBJ2-3; the D gene is possibly TRBD2 (6 bases). The CDR3 loop spans 15 amino acids. Germline CDR1 is MRHNA and CDR2 is SNTAGT. The V end was cut by 3 bases, the J end by 1 base, with 11 bases between. CDR3 bases: TGTGCCAGCAGTGAGGAGGGCGGGGGCACAGATACGCAGTATTTT. This codes for CASSEEGGGTDTQYF.

This clonotype is medium-sized (0.01 to 0.1%). The rearrangement joins TRBV6-2 or TRBV6-3 to TRBJ2-7, with D hard to call. The CDR3 sequence is 11 residues long. Per germline, CDR1 MNHEY and CDR2 SVGEGT. Between the trimmed V and J ends, which lost 2 bases and 5 bases, there was a span of 4 bases. For the CDR3, the DNA is TGTGCCAGCAGTTACCGGGACGAGCAGTACTTC. Residues: CASSYRDEQYF.

This clonotype has more than one count but fewer than ten. The V and J genes are TRBV18 and TRBJ2-4; D is unclear. Trimming stripped 4 bases from V and 6 bases from J, with 13 bases between. From germline, CDR1 is KGHSH and CDR2 LQKENI. The CDR3 contains 14 residues. CDR3 in amino acids: CASSLILSGNIQYF. The CDR3 DNA sequence: TGTGCCAGCTCACTCATCCTATCGGGAAACATTCAGTACTTC.

This clonotype is deemed medium-sized. The V gene is TRBV6-6, the J gene TRBJ2-7; 8 bases agree with TRBD2. Germline CDR1 and CDR2: MNHNY and SVGAGI (reference sequence). CDR3 size: 15 residues. With 3 bases clipped from V and 2 bases from J, the junction kept 6 bases outside the gene matches. DNA of the CDR3: TGTGCCAGCAGTTATACTAGCGGTTACCCCTACGAGCAGTACTTC. Translating it yields CASSYTSGYPYEQYF.

This clonotype was counted once. CDR3 nucleotides: TGTGCCAGCAGCCCCCAAGGGACAGGGCCCTGGTACTTC. It yields the protein CASSPQGTGPWYF. This rearrangement joins TRBV7-3 to TRBJ2-7, with 9 positions matching TRBD1. J was trimmed by 12 bases and V by 5 bases; bases with no gene match: 11. CDR3 length equals 13 residues. Per germline, CDR1 SGHTA and CDR2 FQGTGA.

This clonotype came up a few times. J is TRBJ1-5 and V is TRBV27; weak D call: TRBD1 (6 bases). The CDR3 runs to 15 residues. CDR1 and CDR2 (germline): MNHEY, SMNVEV (reference sequence). Trimming removed 6 bases at V and 4 bases at J, with 16 bases between. CDR3 nucleotides: TGTGCCAGCAGGAACCAGGGACAAGCAAATCAGCCCCAGCATTTT. This encodes CASRNQGQANQPQHF.

The chain couples TRBV19 to TRBJ1-5; D call uncertain. The length of the CDR3 is 13 residues. The ends were cut back, 6 bases at V and 2 bases at J, with 8 bases in the middle. The germline CDR1 and CDR2 sequences are LNHDA and SQIVND (reference sequence). As DNA, the CDR3 is TGTGCCAGTAGGGATCGTGGCAATCAGCCCCAGCATTTT. It specifies CASRDRGNQPQHF.

The chain links TRBV6-6 to TRBJ2-7; 11 nucleotides match TRBD2. The CDR3 runs 14 residues. V shed 5 bases and J 6 bases; nucleotides not matched to a gene: 6. Germline CDR1 and CDR2: MNHNY and SVGAGI (reference sequence). The CDR3 is CASSHLAGGREQYF. The CDR3 nucleotides read TGTGCCAGCAGTCATCTAGCGGGAGGACGCGAGCAGTACTTC.

This sequence joins TRBV28 and TRBJ1-2; no firm D call. The ends were cut back, 3 bases at V and 2 bases at J, with 7 bases in the middle. The CDR3 length is 13 residues. Per the germline V gene, CDR1 is MDHEN and CDR2 is SYDVKM. The CDR3 here is CASSFPGNYGYTF. CDR3 in DNA: TGTGCCAGCAGTTTCCCGGGAAACTATGGCTACACCTTC.

The chain has TRBV15 and TRBJ2-2; D is unresolved. The CDR3 contains 15 residues. Germline lookup yields CDR1 LNHNV and CDR2 YYDKDF (reference sequence). Trimming shortened V by 1 base and J by 3 bases, and 9 bases separated the two germline ends. Here the CDR3 DNA reads TGTGCCACCAGCAGAGGTAGGAGTTACACCGGGGAGCTGTTTTTT. Its translation: CATSRGRSYTGELFF.

The rearrangement uses TRBV20-1 and TRBJ1-5; 11 positions match TRBD1. J was trimmed by 6 bases and V by 5 bases; bases with no gene match: 6. Germline V gives CDR1 DFQATT, CDR2 SNEGSKA (reference sequence). The CDR3 loop spans 14 amino acids. CDR3 in amino acids: CSAPRTGGGQPQHF. The CDR3, as DNA: TGCAGTGCTCCCCGGACAGGGGGCGGTCAGCCCCAGCATTTT.

Within the sample, this clonotype is medium-sized (0.01 to 0.1%). The V gene is TRBV29-1, the J gene TRBJ2-7, with D uncertain. Looked up from germline, CDR1 is SQVTM and CDR2 is ANQGSEA. This CDR3 spans 11 amino acids. V lost 7 bases, J lost 2 bases, and 9 bases lay in between. The CDR3 sequence: CSAQETYEQYF. Written as DNA, the CDR3 is TGCAGCGCCCAGGAGACCTACGAGCAGTACTTC.

This clonotype is medium-sized (0.01 to 0.1%) by share. The chain is built from TRBV6-6 and TRBJ1-2, with D maybe TRBD1 (5 bases). This CDR3 spans 14 amino acids. Germline V gene data show CDR1 as MNHNY and CDR2 as SVGAGI (reference sequence). Between the trimmed V and J ends, which lost 4 bases and 6 bases, there was a span of 15 bases. The CDR3 coding sequence is TGTGCCAGCAGTTCCCACCGGGACCTTGATGGCTACACCTTC. Protein sequence: CASSSHRDLDGYTF.